This T cell receptor beta chain comes out of a study of OX40 agonist ivuxolimab in advanced cancers. TCRdb's copy holds only in-frame clones and misses some; the assay was immunoSEQ multiplex PCR. Of 45,000 to 65,000 clones listed, about 88% are singletons. The TCR sequence derives from an adult with an advanced solid tumor such as melanoma, head and neck, liver or kidney cancer. Specimen: CD4+ or CD8+ T cells sorted from blood, collected in a trial of the OX40 agonist ivuxolimab.

CDR3 amino acids: CASNLNGPTGELFF. CDR3 in DNA: TGTGCCAGCAATCTTAACGGACCTACGGGGGAGCTGTTTTTT. The rearrangement uses TRBV2 and TRBJ2-2; D not certain. CDR3 size: 14 residues. V was pared by 7 bases and J by 8 bases, with 17 bases between. Per germline, CDR1 SNHLY and CDR2 FYNNEI.